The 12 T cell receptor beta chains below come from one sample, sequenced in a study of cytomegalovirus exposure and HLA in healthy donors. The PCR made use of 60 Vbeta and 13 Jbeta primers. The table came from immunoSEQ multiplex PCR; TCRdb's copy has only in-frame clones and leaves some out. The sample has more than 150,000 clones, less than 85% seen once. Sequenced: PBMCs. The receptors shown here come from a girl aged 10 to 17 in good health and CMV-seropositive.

CDR3 amino acids: CASSQEPKLAGLTYEQYF. CDR3 sequence (DNA): TGCGCCAGCAGCCAAGAACCCAAACTAGCGGGTCTAACCTACGAGCAGTACTTC. V gene TRBV4-1 combines with J gene TRBJ2-5; 9 nucleotides agree with TRBD2. The better agreement between TRBJ2-7 and the DNA end casts doubt on the J call. This CDR3 contains 18 residues. The germline gives CDR1 MGHRA, CDR2 YSYEKL.

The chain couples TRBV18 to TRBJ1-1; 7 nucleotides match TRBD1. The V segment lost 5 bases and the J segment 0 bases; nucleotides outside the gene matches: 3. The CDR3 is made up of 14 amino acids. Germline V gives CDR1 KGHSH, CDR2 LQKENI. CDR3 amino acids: CASSTGEVNTEAFF. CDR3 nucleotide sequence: TGTGCCAGCTCAACAGGGGAGGTGAACACTGAAGCTTTCTTT.

DNA for the CDR3: TGCAGCGTTGCACCTGGACTAGCGGGGGGCCACAGGCAGTTCTTC. Translation gives CSVAPGLAGGHRQFF. This rearrangement joins TRBV29-1 to TRBJ2-1; 14 bases map to TRBD2. The CDR3 runs 15 residues. The V and J ends lost 4 bases and 12 bases, in that order; junction bases with no gene match: 11. Germline-derived CDR1 and CDR2 are SQVTM and ANQGSEA.

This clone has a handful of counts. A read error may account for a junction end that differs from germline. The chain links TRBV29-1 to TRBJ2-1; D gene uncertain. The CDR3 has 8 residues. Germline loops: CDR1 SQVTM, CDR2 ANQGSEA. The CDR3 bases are TGCTCCTTCAATGAGCAGTTCTTC. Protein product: CSFNEQFF.

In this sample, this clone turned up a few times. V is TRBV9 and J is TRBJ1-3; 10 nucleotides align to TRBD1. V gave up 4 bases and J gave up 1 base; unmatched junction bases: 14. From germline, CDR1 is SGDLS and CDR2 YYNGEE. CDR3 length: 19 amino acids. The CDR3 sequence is CASSPRGQGIMRSGNTIYF. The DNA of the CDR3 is TGTGCCAGCAGCCCTAGGGGACAGGGGATTATGAGGTCTGGAAACACCATATATTTT.

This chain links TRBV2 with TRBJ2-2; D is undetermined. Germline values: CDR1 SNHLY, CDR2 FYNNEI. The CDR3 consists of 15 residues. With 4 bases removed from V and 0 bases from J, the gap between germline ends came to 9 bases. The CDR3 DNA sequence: TGTGCCAGCAGTGTCGAGTCGGCGAACACCGGGGAGCTGTTTTTT. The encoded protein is CASSVESANTGELFF.

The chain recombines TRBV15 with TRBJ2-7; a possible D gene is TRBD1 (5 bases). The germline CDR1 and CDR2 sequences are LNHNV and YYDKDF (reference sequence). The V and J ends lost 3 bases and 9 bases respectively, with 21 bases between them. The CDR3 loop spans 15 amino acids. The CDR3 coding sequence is TGTGCCACCAGCAGTGTCCCCTCGACAGACTTGGTGCAGTACTTC. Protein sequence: CATSSVPSTDLVQYF.

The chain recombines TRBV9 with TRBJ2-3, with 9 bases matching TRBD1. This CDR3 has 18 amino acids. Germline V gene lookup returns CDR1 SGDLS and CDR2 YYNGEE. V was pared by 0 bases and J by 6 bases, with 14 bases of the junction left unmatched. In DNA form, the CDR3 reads TGTGCCAGCAGCGTAGGGACAGGGGTCGAGCACGTGGGGGATACGCAGTATTTT. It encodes CASSVGTGVEHVGDTQYF.

CDR3 sequence: CASSMRNTEAFF. The CDR3 DNA follows: TGTGCCAGCAGTATGCGGAACACTGAAGCTTTCTTT. This chain links TRBV6-5 with TRBJ1-1; the D is unclear. CDR3 size: 12 residues. Germline assignment: CDR1 MNHEY and CDR2 SVGAGI. V lost 5 bases to trimming and J lost 1 base, with 5 bases between them.

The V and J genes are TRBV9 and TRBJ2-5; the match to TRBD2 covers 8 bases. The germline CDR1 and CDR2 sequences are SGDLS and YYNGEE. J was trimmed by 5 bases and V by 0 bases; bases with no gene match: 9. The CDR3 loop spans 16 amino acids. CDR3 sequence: CASSVEPAGAQETQYF. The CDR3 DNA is TGTGCCAGCAGCGTAGAACCAGCGGGGGCCCAGGAGACCCAGTACTTC.

CDR3 protein: CASSPRQGPYEQYF. CDR3 coding DNA: TGTGCCAGCAGCCCACGACAGGGCCCCTACGAGCAGTACTTC. The chain couples TRBV9 to TRBJ2-7, with 7 nucleotides matching TRBD1. After removal of 4 bases from V and 2 bases from J, the junction contained 6 bases not matched to a gene. This CDR3 spans 14 amino acids. Germline loops: CDR1 SGDLS, CDR2 YYNGEE.

The CDR3 protein is CASSVDGSFISGNTIYF. Written as DNA, the CDR3 is TGTGCCAGCAGCGTAGATGGCAGTTTCATCTCTGGAAACACCATATATTTT. The J gene is TRBJ1-3, the V gene TRBV9; no clear D gene. This CDR3 region has 17 residues. Trimming took 0 bases from V and 0 from J, leaving 13 bases between them. CDR1 and CDR2 from the germline V gene are SGDLS and YYNGEE.